This TCR beta chain was found in a study of graft-versus-host responses after intestinal transplantation. Overall study results and limits: Peak GvH clone levels in circulation were associated with early post-transplant HvG declines.

The data were produced by immunoSEQ multiplex PCR, yet TCRdb's version contains in-frame clones alone and is incomplete. The sample holds about 150,000 clones, nearly 95% seen once. Per germline, CDR1 MNHNS and CDR2 SASEGT. V was clipped by 7 bases and J by 2 bases; unmatched bases: 7. The CDR3 sequence is 15 residues long. A note on this clone: Its antigen remains unidentified.

Specimen: unstimulated CD4+ T cells sorted from spleen or lymph node cells, collected before intestinal transplant. The TCR comes from a human donor who received an intestinal transplant. The genes are TRBV6-1 and TRBJ2-1, with 8 bases matching TRBD2. In DNA, the CDR3 is TGTGCCAGCAACCTTAGCGGGACCCCCTACAATGAGCAGTTCTTC. Amino acid sequence: CASNLSGTPYNEQFF.